This TCR beta chain was observed in a study of blood T cell repertoires in COVID-19. Study as a whole: COVID-19 samples, acute and convalescent, were from the United States, Italy and Spain. In each case, the material was cDNA or gDNA derived from T cells, B-cell-depleted T cells, or PBMCs.

Study processing details: Reference gene primer amplification yielded estimated nucleated cell counts. TCRdb's copy holds only in-frame clones and misses some; the assay was immunoSEQ multiplex PCR. Clone size and V and J calls were adopted from that table, with D and trimming inferred from the DNA. The sample holds approximately 170,000 clones, approximately 80% seen once. V was shortened by 6 bases and J by 5 bases, with 10 bases between the two germline ends. This CDR3 contains 13 residues. V is TRBV12-3 or TRBV12-4 and J is TRBJ2-2, with D possibly being TRBD1 (5 bases). The source material was peripheral blood. This TCR was sampled from a human donor in a cohort sampled during active COVID-19. CDR3 loop: CASRPRQTGELFF. Written as DNA, the CDR3 is TGTGCCAGCAGACCAAGACAGACCGGGGAGCTGTTTTTT.